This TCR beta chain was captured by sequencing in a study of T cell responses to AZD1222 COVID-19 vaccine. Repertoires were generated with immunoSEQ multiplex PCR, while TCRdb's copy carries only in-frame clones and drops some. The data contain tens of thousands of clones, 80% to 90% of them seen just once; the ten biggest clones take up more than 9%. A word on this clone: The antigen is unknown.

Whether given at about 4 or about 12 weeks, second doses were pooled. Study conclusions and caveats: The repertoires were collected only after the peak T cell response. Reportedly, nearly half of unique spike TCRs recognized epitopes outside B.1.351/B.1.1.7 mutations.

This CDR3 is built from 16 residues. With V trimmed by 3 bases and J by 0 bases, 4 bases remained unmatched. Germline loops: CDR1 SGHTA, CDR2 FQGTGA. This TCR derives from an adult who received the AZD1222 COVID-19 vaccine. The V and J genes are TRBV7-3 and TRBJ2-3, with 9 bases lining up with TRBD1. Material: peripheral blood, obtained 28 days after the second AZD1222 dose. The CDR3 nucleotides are TGTGCCAGCAGCTTTACAGGGGGCGCGAGCACAGATACGCAGTATTTT. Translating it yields CASSFTGGASTDTQYF.